The 13 T cell receptor beta chains given below trace back to one sample, sequenced in a study of blood T cell repertoires in COVID-19. Produced via immunoSEQ multiplex PCR; TCRdb's table is partial and in-frame only. This sample has about 200,000 clones, with more than 75% found just once. The sample consisted of peripheral blood. The receptors originated from a woman of 80 years or more with acute or convalescent COVID-19.

The rearrangement links TRBV15 to TRBJ2-2; 9 nucleotides align to TRBD1. Per germline, CDR1 LNHNV and CDR2 YYDKDF (reference sequence). The CDR3 sequence is 18 residues long. V lost 2 bases to trimming and J lost 6 bases; unmatched junction nucleotides: 13. The DNA for the CDR3 is TGTGCCACCAGCAGATACCTACAGGGGGCGACGGGGTCCGGGGAGCTGTTTTTT. Translated, it gives CATSRYLQGATGSGELFF.

The gene calls are TRBV9 and TRBJ2-7; 7 positions agree with TRBD2. Germline CDR1 reads SGDLS; CDR2 reads YYNGEE. CDR3 size: 14 residues. The V segment lost 6 bases and the J segment 3 bases; nucleotides outside the gene matches: 9. The CDR3 is CASNGGSSFYEQYF. In nucleotides, the CDR3 is TGTGCCAGCAACGGCGGGAGTTCCTTCTACGAGCAGTACTTC.

The rearrangement joins TRBV5-1 to TRBJ1-1; TRBD1 agrees at 8 bases. The germline V gene has CDR1 SGHRS and CDR2 YFSETQ. The CDR3 loop spans 16 amino acids. For the CDR3, the DNA is TGCGCTACCAAGGAACTCGGGACAGGACTTAGCACTGAAGCTTTCTTT. It translates to CATKELGTGLSTEAFF.

The chain links TRBV9 to TRBJ2-5; D gene ambiguous. Deletions cut 0 bases from V and 3 bases from J, with 9 bases between. This CDR3 spans 14 amino acids. Germline V gene sequence: CDR1 SGDLS, CDR2 YYNGEE. CDR3 nucleotide sequence: TGTGCCAGCAGCGTAGGTGGCTTCAAAGAGACCCAGTACTTC. This gives the protein CASSVGGFKETQYF.

This chain joins TRBV7-2 and TRBJ2-1; D gene unclear. The germline V gene encodes CDR1 SGHTA and CDR2 FQGNSA. The CDR3 has 15 amino acids. Trimming pared 5 bases from V and 2 bases from J, leaving 13 bases between. The CDR3 reads CASSPSPLAYNEQFF. In nucleotides, the CDR3 is TGTGCCAGCAGCCCGAGCCCCCTCGCCTACAATGAGCAGTTCTTC.

This chain joins TRBV19 and TRBJ2-3; weak D call: TRBD2 (5 bases). The germline V gene has CDR1 LNHDA and CDR2 SQIVND (reference sequence). V was clipped by 7 bases and J by 2 bases, with 13 bases between them. This CDR3 contains 14 residues. CDR3 sequence (DNA): TGTGCCAGTACGAGGGAACTATACACAGATACGCAGTATTTT. Amino acids: CASTRELYTDTQYF.

The chain has TRBV7-2 and TRBJ2-1, with 10 bases aligning to TRBD1. The CDR3 spans 15 residues. V lost 6 bases to trimming and J lost 4 bases; unmatched junction nucleotides: 6. Germline values: CDR1 SGHTA, CDR2 FQGNSA. The chain's CDR3 is CASSRDRGQYNEQFF. In DNA form, the CDR3 reads TGTGCCAGCAGTAGAGACAGGGGGCAGTACAATGAGCAGTTCTTC.

The J gene is TRBJ1-1, the V gene TRBV7-3, with 7 positions matching TRBD1. Losses at the gene ends were 2 bases for V and 4 bases for J; bases not matched to a gene: 1. Germline loops: CDR1 SGHTA, CDR2 FQGTGA. The CDR3 is 13 residues long. The CDR3 DNA follows: TGTGCCAGCAGCTTATGGGACAGCACTGAAGCTTTCTTT. Protein sequence: CASSLWDSTEAFF.

The chain has TRBV18 and TRBJ2-7; D perhaps matches TRBD2 (6 bases). The CDR3 runs to 16 residues. CDR1 is KGHSH and CDR2 is LQKENI in the germline V gene. Trimming cost V 2 bases and J 2 bases, with 16 bases left between them. This CDR3 is CASSPNSGTATYEQYF. The CDR3 DNA sequence: TGTGCCAGCTCACCAAATTCCGGGACTGCGACCTACGAGCAGTACTTC.

The chain joins TRBV6-5 to TRBJ2-3, with a possible D match to TRBD2 (6 bases). Germline V gives CDR1 MNHEY, CDR2 SVGAGI. The ends were cut back, 9 bases at V and 0 bases at J, with 13 bases in the middle. This CDR3 contains 14 residues. The CDR3, as DNA: TGTGCCAGTCTTAGCGGACCTAGCACAGATACGCAGTATTTT. This gives the protein CASLSGPSTDTQYF.

A single count supports this clone. The V call is TRBV12-3 or TRBV12-4, the J call TRBJ2-7, with no clear D. The CDR3 length is 11 residues. V lost 3 bases, J lost 3 bases, and 3 bases lay in between. Here the CDR3 reads CASSFYYEQYF. The CDR3 DNA is TGTGCCAGCAGTTTTTACTACGAGCAGTACTTC.

The chain joins TRBV28 to TRBJ1-1, with 9 bases fitting TRBD1. Germline CDR1 reads MDHEN; CDR2 reads SYDVKM. V dropped 2 bases and J dropped 4; count of bases not matched to a gene: 11. This CDR3 is 17 amino acids long. CDR3 in DNA: TGTGCCAGCAGTTTAAATTTAGGACAGGGGATTTTCACTGAAGCTTTCTTT. As protein: CASSLNLGQGIFTEAFF.

This clone was recorded a few times. The chain couples TRBV2 to TRBJ1-6; a possible D gene is TRBD1 (5 bases). The CDR3 runs to 16 residues. The V end lost 6 bases, the J end lost 0 bases, and 12 bases lay between the germline ends. Germline assignment: CDR1 SNHLY and CDR2 FYNNEI. Written as DNA, the CDR3 is TGTGCCAGCAGGGGGACTCGGAGCTCCTATAATTCACCCCTCCACTTT. Translation: CASRGTRSSYNSPLHF.